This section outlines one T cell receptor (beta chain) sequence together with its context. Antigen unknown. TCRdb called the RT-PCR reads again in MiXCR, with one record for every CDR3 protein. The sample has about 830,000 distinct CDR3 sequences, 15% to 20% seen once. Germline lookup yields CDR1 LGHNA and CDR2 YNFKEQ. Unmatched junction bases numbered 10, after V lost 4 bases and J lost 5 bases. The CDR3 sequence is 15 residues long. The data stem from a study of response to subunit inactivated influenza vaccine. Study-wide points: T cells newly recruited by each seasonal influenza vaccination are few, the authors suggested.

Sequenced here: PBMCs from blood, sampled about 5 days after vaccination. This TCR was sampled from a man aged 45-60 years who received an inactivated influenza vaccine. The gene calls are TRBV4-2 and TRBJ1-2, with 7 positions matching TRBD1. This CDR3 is CASSRNRGLEYGYTF. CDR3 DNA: TGTGCCAGCAGCCGGAACAGGGGTCTGGAATATGGCTACACCTTC.